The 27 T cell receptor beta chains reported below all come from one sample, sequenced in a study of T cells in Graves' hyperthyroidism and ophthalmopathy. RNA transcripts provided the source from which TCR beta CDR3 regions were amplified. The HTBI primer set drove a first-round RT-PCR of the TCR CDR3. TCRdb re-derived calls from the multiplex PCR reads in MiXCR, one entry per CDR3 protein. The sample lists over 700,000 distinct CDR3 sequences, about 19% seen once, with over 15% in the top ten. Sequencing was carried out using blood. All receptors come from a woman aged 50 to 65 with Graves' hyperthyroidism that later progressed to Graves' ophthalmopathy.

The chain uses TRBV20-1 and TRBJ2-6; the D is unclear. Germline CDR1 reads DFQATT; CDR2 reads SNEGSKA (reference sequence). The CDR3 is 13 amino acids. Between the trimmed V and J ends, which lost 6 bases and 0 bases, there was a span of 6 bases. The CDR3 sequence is CSASDSGANVLTF. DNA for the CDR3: TGCAGTGCCTCAGACTCTGGGGCCAACGTCCTGACTTTC.

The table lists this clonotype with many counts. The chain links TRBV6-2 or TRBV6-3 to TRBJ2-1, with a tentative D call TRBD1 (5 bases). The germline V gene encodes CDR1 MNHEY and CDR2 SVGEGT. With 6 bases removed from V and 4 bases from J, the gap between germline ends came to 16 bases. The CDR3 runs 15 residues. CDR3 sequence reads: CASSQGWGLYNEQFF. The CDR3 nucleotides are TGTGCCAGCAGCCAAGGGTGGGGCCTTTACAATGAGCAGTTCTTC.

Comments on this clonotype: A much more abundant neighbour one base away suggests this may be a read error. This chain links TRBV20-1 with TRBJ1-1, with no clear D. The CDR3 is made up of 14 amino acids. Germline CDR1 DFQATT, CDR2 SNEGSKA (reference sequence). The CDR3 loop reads CSASDKGYPFEALF. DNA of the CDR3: TGCAGTGCTAGTGATAAGGGCTATCCCTTTGAAGCTCTCTTT.

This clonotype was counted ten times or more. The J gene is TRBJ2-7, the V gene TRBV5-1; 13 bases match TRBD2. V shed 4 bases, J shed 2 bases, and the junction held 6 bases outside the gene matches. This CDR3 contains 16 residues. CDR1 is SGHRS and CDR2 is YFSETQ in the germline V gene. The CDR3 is CASSHRLAGGPYEQYF. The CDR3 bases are TGCGCCAGCAGCCACCGACTAGCGGGGGGACCCTACGAGCAGTACTTC.

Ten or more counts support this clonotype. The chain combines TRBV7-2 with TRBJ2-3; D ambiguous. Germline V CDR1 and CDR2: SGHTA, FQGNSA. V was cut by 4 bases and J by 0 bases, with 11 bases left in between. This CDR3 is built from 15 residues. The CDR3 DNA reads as TGTGCCAGCAGCTGGGCCTATTCTAGCACAGATACGCAGTATTTT. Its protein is CASSWAYSSTDTQYF.

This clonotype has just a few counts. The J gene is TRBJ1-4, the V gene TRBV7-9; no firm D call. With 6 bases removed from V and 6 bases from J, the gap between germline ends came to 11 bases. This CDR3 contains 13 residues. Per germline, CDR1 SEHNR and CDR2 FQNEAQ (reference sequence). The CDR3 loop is CASRPILDEKLFF. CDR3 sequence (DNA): TGTGCCAGCAGGCCCATCCTGGATGAAAAACTGTTTTTT. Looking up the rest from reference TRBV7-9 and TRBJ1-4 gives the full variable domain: DTGVSQNPRHKITKRGQNVTFRCDPISEHNRLYWYRQTLGQGPEFLTYFQNEAQLEKSRLLSDRFSAERPKGSFSTLEIQRTEQGDSAMYLCASRPILDEKLFFGSGTQLSVL.

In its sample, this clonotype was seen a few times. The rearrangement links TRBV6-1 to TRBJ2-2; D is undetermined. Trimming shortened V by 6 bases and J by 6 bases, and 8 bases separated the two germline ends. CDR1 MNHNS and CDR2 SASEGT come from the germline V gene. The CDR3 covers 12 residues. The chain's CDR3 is CASRIRPGELFF. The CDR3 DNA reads TGTGCCAGCAGAATCAGGCCCGGGGAGCTGTTTTTT.

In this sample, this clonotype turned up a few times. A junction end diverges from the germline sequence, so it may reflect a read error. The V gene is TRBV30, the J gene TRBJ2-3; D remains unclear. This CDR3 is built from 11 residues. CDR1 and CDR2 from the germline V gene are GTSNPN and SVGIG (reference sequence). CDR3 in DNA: TGTGCCTGGAGTTACGGAGATACGCAGTGTTTT. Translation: CAWSYGDTQCF. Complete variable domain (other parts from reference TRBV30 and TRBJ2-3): SQTIHQWPATLVQPVGSPLSLECTVEGTSNPNLYWYRQAAGRGLQLLFYSVGIGQISSEVPQNLSASRPQDRQFILSSKKLLLSDSGFYLCAWSYGDTQCFGPGTRLTVL.

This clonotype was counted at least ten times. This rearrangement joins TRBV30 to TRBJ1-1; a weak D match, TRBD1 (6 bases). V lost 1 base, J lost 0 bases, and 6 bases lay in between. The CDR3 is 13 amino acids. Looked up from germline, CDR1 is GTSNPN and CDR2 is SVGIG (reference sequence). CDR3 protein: CAWSAGVNTEAFF. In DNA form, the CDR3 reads TGTGCCTGGAGTGCAGGGGTGAACACTGAAGCTTTCTTT.

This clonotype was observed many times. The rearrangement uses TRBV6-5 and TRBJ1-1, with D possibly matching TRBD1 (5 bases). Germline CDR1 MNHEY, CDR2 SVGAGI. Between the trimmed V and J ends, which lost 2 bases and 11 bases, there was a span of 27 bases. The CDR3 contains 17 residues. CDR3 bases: TGTGCCAGCAGTTACAAACCTACAGTTCGGGGGACTGGCCAGGCTTTCTTT. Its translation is CASSYKPTVRGTGQAFF.

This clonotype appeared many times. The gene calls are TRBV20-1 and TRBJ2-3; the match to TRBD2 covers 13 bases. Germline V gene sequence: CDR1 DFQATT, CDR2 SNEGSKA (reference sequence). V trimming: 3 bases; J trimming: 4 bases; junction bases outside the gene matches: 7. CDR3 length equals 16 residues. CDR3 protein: CSASQVLAGGPDTQYF. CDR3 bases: TGCAGTGCTAGTCAGGTACTAGCGGGGGGGCCAGATACGCAGTATTTT.

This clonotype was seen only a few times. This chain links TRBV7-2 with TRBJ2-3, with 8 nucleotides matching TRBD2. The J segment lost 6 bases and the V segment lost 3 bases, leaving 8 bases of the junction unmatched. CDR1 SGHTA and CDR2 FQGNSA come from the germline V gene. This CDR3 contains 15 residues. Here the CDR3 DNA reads TGTGCCAGCAGCTTTTCCGCGGCGGGAGGTGATACGCAGTATTTT. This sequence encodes CASSFSAAGGDTQYF.

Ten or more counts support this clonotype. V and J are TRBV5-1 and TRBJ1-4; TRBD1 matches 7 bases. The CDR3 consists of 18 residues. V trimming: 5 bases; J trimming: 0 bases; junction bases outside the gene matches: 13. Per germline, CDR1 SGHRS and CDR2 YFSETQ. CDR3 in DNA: TGCGCCAGCAGTTGGGACAGCGAGCTCTATGCAACTAATGAAAAACTGTTTTTT. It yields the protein CASSWDSELYATNEKLFF.

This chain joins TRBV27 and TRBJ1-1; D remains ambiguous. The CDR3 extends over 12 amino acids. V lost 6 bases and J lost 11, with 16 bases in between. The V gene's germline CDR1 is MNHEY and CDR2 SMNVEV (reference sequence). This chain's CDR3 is CASRTPTSFAFF. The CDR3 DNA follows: TGTGCCAGCAGGACTCCCACCTCCTTTGCTTTCTTT.

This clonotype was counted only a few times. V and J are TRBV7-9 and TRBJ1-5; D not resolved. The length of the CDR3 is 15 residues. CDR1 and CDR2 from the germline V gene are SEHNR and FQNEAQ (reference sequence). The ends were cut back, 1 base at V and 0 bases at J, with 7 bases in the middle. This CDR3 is CASSLVYVSNQPQHF. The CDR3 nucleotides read TGTGCCAGCAGCTTAGTTTACGTTAGCAATCAGCCCCAGCATTTT.

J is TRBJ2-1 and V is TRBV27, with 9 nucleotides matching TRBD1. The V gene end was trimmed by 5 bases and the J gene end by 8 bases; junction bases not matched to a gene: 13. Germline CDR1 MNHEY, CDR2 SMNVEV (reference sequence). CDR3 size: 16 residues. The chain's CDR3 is CASSIPTGTGFYEQFF. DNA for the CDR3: TGTGCCAGCAGTATCCCGACCGGGACAGGGTTTTATGAGCAGTTCTTC.

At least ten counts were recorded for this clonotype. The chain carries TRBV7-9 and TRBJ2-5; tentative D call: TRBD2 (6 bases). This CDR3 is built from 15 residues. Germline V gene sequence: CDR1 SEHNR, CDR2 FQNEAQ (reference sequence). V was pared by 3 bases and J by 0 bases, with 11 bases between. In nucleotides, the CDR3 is TGTGCCAGCAGCTTTGGAGGGGTGTACCAAGAGACCCAGTACTTC. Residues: CASSFGGVYQETQYF.

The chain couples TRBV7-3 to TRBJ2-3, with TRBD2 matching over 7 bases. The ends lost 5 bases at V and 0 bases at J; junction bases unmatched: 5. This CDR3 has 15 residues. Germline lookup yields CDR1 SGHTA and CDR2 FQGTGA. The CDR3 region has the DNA TGTGCCAGCAGCAAGAGCGGGACTAGCACAGATACGCAGTATTTT. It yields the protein CASSKSGTSTDTQYF.

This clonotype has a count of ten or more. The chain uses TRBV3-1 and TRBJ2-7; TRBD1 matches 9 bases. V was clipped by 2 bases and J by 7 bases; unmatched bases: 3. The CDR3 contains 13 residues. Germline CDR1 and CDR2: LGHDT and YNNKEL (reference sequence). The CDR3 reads CASSQNRGREQYF. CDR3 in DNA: TGTGCCAGCAGCCAAAACAGGGGGCGAGAGCAGTACTTC.

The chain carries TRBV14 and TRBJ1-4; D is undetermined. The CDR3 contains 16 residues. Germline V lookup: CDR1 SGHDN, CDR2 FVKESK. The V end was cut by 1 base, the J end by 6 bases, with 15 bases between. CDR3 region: CASSQGAGRIHEKLFF. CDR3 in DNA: TGTGCCAGCAGCCAAGGGGCGGGGAGAATCCATGAAAAACTGTTTTTT.

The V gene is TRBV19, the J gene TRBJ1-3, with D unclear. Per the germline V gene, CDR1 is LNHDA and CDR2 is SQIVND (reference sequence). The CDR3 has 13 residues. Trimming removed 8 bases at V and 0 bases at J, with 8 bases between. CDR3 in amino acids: CASAGYSGNTIYF. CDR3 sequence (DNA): TGTGCCAGTGCAGGCTACTCTGGAAACACCATATATTTT.

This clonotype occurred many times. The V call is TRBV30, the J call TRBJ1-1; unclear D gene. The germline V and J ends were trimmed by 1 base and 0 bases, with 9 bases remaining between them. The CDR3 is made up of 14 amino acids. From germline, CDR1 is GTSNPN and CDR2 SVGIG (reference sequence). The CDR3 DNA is TGTGCCTGGAGTGGCGGGAACTTGAACACTGAAGCTTTCTTT. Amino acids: CAWSGGNLNTEAFF.

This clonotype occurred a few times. The CDR3 DNA is TGCGCCAGCAGCTACACGACTAGCGGGAGCTCCTACAATGAGCAGTTCTTC. Its translation: CASSYTTSGSSYNEQFF. The chain is built from TRBV4-1 and TRBJ2-1; 12 bases are shared with TRBD2. The ends lost 5 bases at V and 0 bases at J; junction bases unmatched: 5. Germline assignment: CDR1 MGHRA and CDR2 YSYEKL. This CDR3 contains 17 residues.

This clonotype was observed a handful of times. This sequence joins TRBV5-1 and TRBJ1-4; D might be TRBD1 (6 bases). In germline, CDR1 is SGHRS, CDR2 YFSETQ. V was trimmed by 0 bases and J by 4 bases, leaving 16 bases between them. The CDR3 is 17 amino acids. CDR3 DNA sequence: TGCGCCAGCAGCTTGGACGGGGGCTCTCTCCATAATGAAAAACTGTTTTTT. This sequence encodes CASSLDGGSLHNEKLFF.

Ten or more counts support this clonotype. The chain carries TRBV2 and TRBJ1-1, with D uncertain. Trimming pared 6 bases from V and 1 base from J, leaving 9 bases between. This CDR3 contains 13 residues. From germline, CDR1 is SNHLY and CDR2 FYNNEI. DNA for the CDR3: TGTGCCAGCAGGAGGGCCGAGAACACTGAAGCTTTCTTT. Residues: CASRRAENTEAFF.

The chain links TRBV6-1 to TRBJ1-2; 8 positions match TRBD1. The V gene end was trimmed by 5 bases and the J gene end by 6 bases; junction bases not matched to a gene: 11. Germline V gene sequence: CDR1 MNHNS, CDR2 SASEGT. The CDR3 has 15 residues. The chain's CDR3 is CASSSIDRGGDGYTF. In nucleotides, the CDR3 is TGTGCCAGCAGTTCCATCGACAGGGGAGGCGATGGCTACACCTTC.

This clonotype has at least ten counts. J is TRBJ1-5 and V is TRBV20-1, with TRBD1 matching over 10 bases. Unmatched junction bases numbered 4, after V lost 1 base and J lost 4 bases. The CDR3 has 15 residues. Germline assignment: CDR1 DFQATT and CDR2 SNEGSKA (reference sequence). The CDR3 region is CSARADRGGNQPQHF. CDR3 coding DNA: TGCAGTGCTAGAGCGGACAGGGGGGGAAATCAGCCCCAGCATTTT.